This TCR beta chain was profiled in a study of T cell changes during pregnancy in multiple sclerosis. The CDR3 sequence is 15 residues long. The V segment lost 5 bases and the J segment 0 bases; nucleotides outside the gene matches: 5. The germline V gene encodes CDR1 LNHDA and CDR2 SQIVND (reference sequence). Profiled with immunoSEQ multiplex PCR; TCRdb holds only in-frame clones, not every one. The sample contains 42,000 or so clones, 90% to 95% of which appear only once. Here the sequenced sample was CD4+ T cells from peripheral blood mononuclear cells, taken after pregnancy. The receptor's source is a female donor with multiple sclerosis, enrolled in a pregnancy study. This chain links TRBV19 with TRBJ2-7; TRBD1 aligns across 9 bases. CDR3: CASSVGQGLSYEQYF. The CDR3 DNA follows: TGTGCCAGTAGTGTTGGACAGGGGCTCTCCTACGAGCAGTACTTC.